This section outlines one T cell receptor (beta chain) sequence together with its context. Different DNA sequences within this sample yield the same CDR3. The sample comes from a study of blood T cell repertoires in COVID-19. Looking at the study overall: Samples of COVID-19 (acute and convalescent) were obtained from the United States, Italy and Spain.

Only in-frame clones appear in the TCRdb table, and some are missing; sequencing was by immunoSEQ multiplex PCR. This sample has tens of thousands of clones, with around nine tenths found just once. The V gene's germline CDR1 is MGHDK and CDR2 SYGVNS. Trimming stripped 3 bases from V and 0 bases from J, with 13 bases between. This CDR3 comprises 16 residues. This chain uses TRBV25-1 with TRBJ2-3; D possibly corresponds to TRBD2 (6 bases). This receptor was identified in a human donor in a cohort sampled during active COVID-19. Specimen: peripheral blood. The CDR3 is CASSEGLALSTDTQYF. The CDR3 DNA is TGTGCCAGCAGTGAGGGGCTAGCGCTGAGCACAGATACGCAGTATTTT.